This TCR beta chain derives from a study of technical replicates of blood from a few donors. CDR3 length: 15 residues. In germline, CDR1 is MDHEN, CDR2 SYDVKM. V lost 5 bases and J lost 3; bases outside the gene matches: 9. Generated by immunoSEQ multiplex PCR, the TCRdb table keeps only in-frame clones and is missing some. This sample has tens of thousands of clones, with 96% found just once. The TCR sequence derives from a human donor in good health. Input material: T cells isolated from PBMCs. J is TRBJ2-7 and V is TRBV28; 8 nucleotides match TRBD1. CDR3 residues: CASSPRTGFDYEQYF. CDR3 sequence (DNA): TGTGCCAGCAGTCCCAGGACAGGGTTTGACTACGAGCAGTACTTC. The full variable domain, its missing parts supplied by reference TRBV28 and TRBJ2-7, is DVKVTQSSRYLVKRTGEKVFLECVQDMDHENMFWYRQDPGLGLRLIYFSYDVKMKEKGDIPEGYSVSREKKERFSLILESASTNQTSMYLCASSPRTGFDYEQYFGPGTRLTVT.